This TCR beta chain came from a study of shared clonotypes between healthy human individuals. Findings and caveats of the study: Depth of sequencing was expected to influence donor clonotype sharing.

Trimming cost V 1 base and J 7 bases, with 19 bases left between them. Germline loops: CDR1 MGHRA, CDR2 YSYEKL. The CDR3 totals 16 residues. Sorted-subset replicate PCRs used roughly 180 ng DNA, about 30,000 T cell genomes. Here immunoSEQ multiplex PCR was the method, and the copy in TCRdb shows in-frame clones only, minus some. The data show millions of clones, with more than 80% seen just once and around 0.14% held by the top ten. A remark on this clone: Its antigen remains unknown.

V gene TRBV4-1 combines with J gene TRBJ1-2; TRBD1 might be the D (5 bases). This TCR was sampled from a man aged 18 to 30 in good health. Material for sequencing was naive CD4+ T cells sorted from blood. Subset of the sample: CD45RA+ positively selected. The chain's CDR3 is CASSQGPYRILFGYTF. CDR3 sequence (DNA): TGCGCCAGCAGCCAAGGTCCCTACAGGATCCTCTTTGGCTACACCTTC.